A selection of T cell receptor beta chains follows, all from one sample in a study of cytomegalovirus exposure and HLA in healthy donors. Using immunoSEQ multiplex PCR, the repertoire was profiled, and TCRdb retains in-frame clones only, with some absent. The sample has roughly 150,000 clones; about two thirds are singletons. Sequenced sample: PBMCs. These receptors were collected from a young man in good health and CMV-seropositive. Both conserved end residues are part of each CDR3. Each record gives: CDR3 protein, CDR3 DNA, clone size, D gene, V gene, J gene. The D gene is left open where the match is weak. Rows give clone size only sometimes, using once, few, many, or a class for an expanded clone.

CASSGGTDYGYTF	TGTGCCAGCAGCGGAGGGACGGACTATGGCTACACCTTC	.	.	TRBV28	TRBJ1-2
CASSLFLGATYEQYF	TGTGCCAGCAGTTTATTTCTGGGGGCGACCTACGAGCAGTACTTC	.	.	TRBV27	TRBJ2-7
CAISESQGGENKGYTF	TGTGCCATCAGTGAGTCTCAAGGTGGAGAAAACAAGGGCTACACCTTC	.	.	TRBV10-3	TRBJ1-2
CASSFTSPNEQFF	TGTGCCAGCAGCTTTACTAGTCCCAATGAGCAGTTCTTC	few	.	TRBV5-6	TRBJ2-1
CASSIRGDDEQYF	TGTGCCAGTAGTATTCGGGGGGACGACGAGCAGTACTTC	.	TRBD2	TRBV19	TRBJ2-7
CASSLELEAFF	TGTGCCAGCAGCTTAGAGCTTGAAGCTTTCTTT	.	.	TRBV7-9	TRBJ1-1
CAWHPGGYRGPYEQYF	TGTGCCTGGCACCCGGGTGGGTACCGCGGCCCCTACGAGCAGTACTTC	.	.	TRBV30	TRBJ2-7
CASSIAGLTYEQYF	TGTGCCAGCAGCATAGCGGGCCTAACCTACGAGCAGTACTTC	.	TRBD2	TRBV7-8	TRBJ2-7
CASSRTVISSYEQYF	TGTGCCAGCAGCAGGACTGTGATCAGCTCCTACGAGCAGTACTTC	.	.	TRBV5-4	TRBJ2-7
CAISEADTINEQFF	TGTGCCATCAGTGAGGCCGATACAATCAATGAGCAGTTCTTC	.	.	TRBV10-3	TRBJ2-1
CASSSPGDSGANVLTF	TGTGCCAGCAGTTCTCCAGGCGACTCTGGGGCCAACGTCCTGACTTTC	.	.	TRBV28	TRBJ2-6
CASSWGGKNTEAFF	TGTGCCAGCAGCTGGGGGGGGAAGAACACTGAAGCTTTCTTT	.	.	TRBV5-8	TRBJ1-1
CASSVRRVPNTEAFF	TGTGCCAGCAGCGTCCGAAGAGTTCCGAACACTGAAGCTTTCTTT	.	.	TRBV7-8	TRBJ1-1
CASSGGQSTGELFF	TGCGCCAGCAGCGGGGGACAGAGCACCGGGGAGCTGTTTTTT	.	TRBD1	TRBV5-1	TRBJ2-2
CASSLQGVPADKNIQYF	TGTGCCAGCAGCCTACAGGGGGTCCCAGCCGACAAAAACATTCAGTACTTC	few	TRBD1	TRBV7-9	TRBJ2-4
CASSSTGNTIYF	TGTGCCAGCAGCTCCACAGGAAACACCATATATTTT	.	.	TRBV11-2	TRBJ1-3
CASSKDRGSSGYTF	TGTGCCAGCAGCAAGGACAGGGGATCGTCCGGCTACACCTTC	.	TRBD1	TRBV27	TRBJ1-2
CASSLTWSEQFF	TGTGCCAGCAGCTTAACGTGGAGTGAACAGTTCTTC	.	.	TRBV7-3	TRBJ2-1
CASSSGTYNYEQYF	TGTGCCAGCAGCTCCGGGACTTACAACTACGAGCAGTACTTC	few	.	TRBV11-2	TRBJ2-7
CASSGSRGLNYGYTF	TGTGCCAGCAGCGGGTCGAGAGGTCTCAACTATGGCTACACCTTC	.	.	TRBV27	TRBJ1-2
CASSLSTGNYGYTF	TGTGCCAGCAGCTTAAGTACAGGGAACTATGGCTACACCTTC	few	.	TRBV7-9	TRBJ1-2
CASSRSGLAGETGELFF	TGTGCCAGCAGCCGCTCCGGACTAGCGGGGGAGACCGGGGAGCTGTTTTTT	.	TRBD2	TRBV9	TRBJ2-2
CASSIRGALDTQYF	TGTGCCAGTAGTATACGTGGGGCGCTTGATACGCAGTATTTT	.	.	TRBV19	TRBJ2-3
CASSYIEGQPQHF	TGTGCCAGCAGTTACATCGAGGGCCAGCCCCAGCATTTT	.	.	TRBV6-6	TRBJ1-5
CASTSGSVGSYEQYF	TGTGCCAGCACCTCGGGGAGTGTGGGCTCCTACGAGCAGTACTTC	.	.	TRBV6-1	TRBJ2-7
CASSQNRVSSYNEQFF	TGTGCCAGCAGCCAAAACAGGGTAAGCTCCTACAATGAGCAGTTCTTC	.	.	TRBV13	TRBJ2-1
CASSAKDREQYF	TGTGCCAGCAGCGCAAAGGACAGGGAGCAGTACTTC	.	TRBD1	TRBV13	TRBJ2-7
CASSLVSQGPAFF	TGTGCCAGCAGCTTAGTGAGTCAGGGGCCAGCTTTCTTT	.	.	TRBV11-3	TRBJ1-1
CASSARDLVTDTQYF	TGTGCCAGCAGCGCTAGGGACTTAGTCACAGATACGCAGTATTTT	.	.	TRBV9	TRBJ2-3
CASSTGGTGGTEAFF	TGTGCCAGCAGCACCGGCGGGACAGGGGGAACTGAAGCTTTCTTT	once	TRBD1	TRBV5-4	TRBJ1-1
CASSEAPTGGYTF	TGTGCCAGCAGCGAGGCCCCGACAGGCGGCTACACCTTC	.	.	TRBV9	TRBJ1-2
CAISDRGSQRPQHF	TGTGCCATCAGTGACAGGGGGTCCCAAAGGCCCCAGCATTTT	few	TRBD1	TRBV10-3	TRBJ1-5
CASSLRGSGYTF	TGTGCCAGCAGCTTGAGAGGGTCTGGCTACACCTTC	.	.	TRBV5-8	TRBJ1-2
CASSHGQGSGVPTEAFF	TGCGCCAGCAGCCACGGACAGGGTTCGGGGGTACCGACTGAAGCTTTCTTT	.	TRBD1	TRBV5-1	TRBJ1-1
CAWSVQSGSPKYF	TGTGCCTGGAGTGTACAGTCTGGGTCGCCTAAGTACTTC	few	.	TRBV30	TRBJ2-7
CASTPGPRDRWYF	TGTGCCAGCACCCCCGGTCCCCGGGACAGGTGGTACTTC	.	TRBD1	TRBV7-9	TRBJ2-5
CASSYQTGGSYTF	TGTGCCAGCAGTTACCAGACAGGGGGTAGCTACACCTTC	.	TRBD1	TRBV6-5	TRBJ1-2
CASSLQREVGETQYF	TGTGCCAGCAGCTTACAGCGGGAGGTTGGGGAGACCCAGTACTTC	.	TRBD2	TRBV7-2	TRBJ2-5
CASSPGTGQETQYF	TGTGCCAGCAGTCCTGGGACAGGACAAGAGACCCAGTACTTC	.	TRBD1	TRBV28	TRBJ2-5
CASTLKGGTKAFF	TGTGCCAGCACTCTAAAGGGAGGGACAAAAGCTTTCTTT	few	.	TRBV6-1	TRBJ1-1
CASSLPSGPVDEQFF	TGTGCCAGCAGTTTGCCCAGCGGGCCAGTCGATGAGCAGTTCTTC	.	.	TRBV27	TRBJ2-1
CASSLAGGSYEQYF	TGTGCCAGCAGCTTAGCGGGAGGGTCCTACGAGCAGTACTTC	few	TRBD2	TRBV7-3	TRBJ2-7
CASWGVRNEQFF	TGTGCCAGCTGGGGAGTAAGGAATGAGCAGTTCTTC	.	.	TRBV19	TRBJ2-1
CASSEIHLSDGRNTIYF	TGTGCCAGCAGTGAGATACACCTGAGCGACGGGAGAAACACCATATATTTT	once	.	TRBV6-1	TRBJ1-3
CASSFIDSDTEAFF	TGTGCCAGCAGCTTTATCGACAGTGACACTGAAGCTTTCTTT	.	.	TRBV7-8	TRBJ1-1
CASSLSVAPQPQHF	TGTGCCAGCAGTCTTTCTGTGGCCCCTCAGCCCCAGCATTTT	.	.	TRBV28	TRBJ1-5
CSVEEGLAGANEQFF	TGCAGCGTTGAAGAAGGACTAGCGGGAGCCAATGAGCAGTTCTTC	.	TRBD2	TRBV29-1	TRBJ2-1
CASSFSGGEKLFF	TGTGCCAGCAGCTTCTCAGGGGGTGAAAAACTGTTTTTT	.	TRBD1	TRBV7-9	TRBJ1-4
CASSLEGLAGVNEQFF	TGTGCCAGCAGCTTAGAGGGACTAGCGGGAGTGAATGAGCAGTTCTTC	.	TRBD2	TRBV7-8	TRBJ2-1